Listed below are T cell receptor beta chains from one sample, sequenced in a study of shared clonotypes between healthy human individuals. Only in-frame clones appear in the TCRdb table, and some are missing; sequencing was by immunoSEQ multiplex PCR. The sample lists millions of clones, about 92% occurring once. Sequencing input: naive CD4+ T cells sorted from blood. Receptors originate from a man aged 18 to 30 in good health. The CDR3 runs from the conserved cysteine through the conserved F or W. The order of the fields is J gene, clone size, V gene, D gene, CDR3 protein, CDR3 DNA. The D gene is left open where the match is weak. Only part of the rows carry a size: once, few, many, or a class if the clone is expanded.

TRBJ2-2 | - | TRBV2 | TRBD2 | CASSSRASGKNGELFF | TGTGCCAGCAGCTCTCGCGCAAGCGGGAAAAACGGGGAGCTGTTTTTT
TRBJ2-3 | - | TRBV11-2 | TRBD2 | CASSLAGGGTDTQYF | TGTGCCAGCAGCTTAGCTGGGGGGGGGACAGATACGCAGTATTTT
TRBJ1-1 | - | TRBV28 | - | CASSLYSEFGTEAFF | TGTGCCAGCAGTTTATATTCGGAATTTGGGACTGAAGCTTTCTTT
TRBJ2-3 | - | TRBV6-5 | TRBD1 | CASATGQGRDTQYF | TGTGCCAGCGCCACTGGACAGGGGAGAGATACGCAGTATTTT
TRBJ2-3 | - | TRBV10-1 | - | CASSSGSTDTQYF | TGCGCCAGCAGCTCGGGTAGCACAGATACGCAGTATTTT
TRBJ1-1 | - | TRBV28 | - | CASSRIPEAFF | TGTGCCAGCAGTCGAATCCCTGAAGCTTTCTTT
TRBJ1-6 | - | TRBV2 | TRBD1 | CASSVQGPNSPLHF | TGTGCCAGCAGCGTACAGGGGCCTAATTCACCCCTCCACTTT
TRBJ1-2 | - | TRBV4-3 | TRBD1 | CASSQVVGQGPGGGYTF | TGCGCCAGCAGCCAAGTCGTCGGGCAGGGGCCAGGGGGGGGCTACACCTTC
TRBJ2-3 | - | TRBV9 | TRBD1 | CASSPPGQGITDTQYF | TGTGCCAGCAGCCCACCGGGACAGGGGATCACAGATACGCAGTATTTT
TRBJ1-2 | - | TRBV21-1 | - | CASSGYTF | TGTGCCAGCAGTGGCTACACCTTC
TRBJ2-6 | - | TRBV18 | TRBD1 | CASSPRTGGVGGANVLTF | TGTGCCAGCTCACCACGGACAGGGGGCGTCGGTGGGGCCAACGTCCTGACTTTC
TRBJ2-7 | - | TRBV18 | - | CASSLAGQNYEQYF | TGTGCCAGCTCACTGGCAGGTCAAAACTACGAGCAGTACTTC
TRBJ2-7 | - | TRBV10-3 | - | CAINRGADEQYF | TGTGCCATCAATCGGGGGGCGGACGAGCAGTACTTC
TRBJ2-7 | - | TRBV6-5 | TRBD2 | CASRRLAGVGEQYF | TGTGCCAGCAGAAGACTAGCGGGAGTAGGGGAGCAGTACTTC
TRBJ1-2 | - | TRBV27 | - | CASSLSMDRSNYGYTF | TGTGCCAGCAGTTTATCGATGGACAGATCTAACTATGGCTACACCTTC
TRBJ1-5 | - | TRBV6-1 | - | CASSERQVRPQHF | TGTGCCAGCAGTGAAAGACAGGTACGGCCCCAGCATTTT
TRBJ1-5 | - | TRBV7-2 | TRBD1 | CASSLGNSRGIVQPQHF | TGTGCCAGCAGCTTAGGAAACAGCAGGGGGATTGTACAGCCCCAGCATTTT
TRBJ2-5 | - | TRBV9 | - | CASSPRPGETQYF | TGTGCCAGCAGCCCCCGTCCCGGGGAGACCCAGTACTTC
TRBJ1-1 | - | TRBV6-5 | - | CASSIRGNTEAFF | TGTGCCAGCAGTATCAGGGGAAACACTGAAGCTTTCTTT
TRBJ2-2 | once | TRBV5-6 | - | CASSRITTGELFF | TGTGCCAGCAGCCGAATAACCACCGGGGAGCTGTTTTTT
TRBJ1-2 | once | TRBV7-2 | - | CASSLISVGNLKEKGYTF | TGTGCCAGCAGCTTAATCTCGGTTGGGAACTTGAAGGAAAAGGGCTACACCTTC
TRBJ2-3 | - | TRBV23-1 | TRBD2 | CASSPGVAGGVDTQYF | TGCGCCAGCAGCCCCGGGGTAGCGGGGGGGGTAGATACGCAGTATTTT
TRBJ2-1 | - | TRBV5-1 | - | CASSLGGYGNEQFF | TGCGCCAGCAGCTTGGGAGGTTATGGAAATGAGCAGTTCTTC
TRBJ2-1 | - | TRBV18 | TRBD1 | CASSPPGQGYYNEQFF | TGTGCCAGCTCACCCCCGGGACAGGGGTACTACAATGAGCAGTTCTTC
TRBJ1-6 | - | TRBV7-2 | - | CASRIDNSYNSPLHF | TGTGCCAGCAGAATAGACAACTCCTATAATTCACCCCTCCACTTT
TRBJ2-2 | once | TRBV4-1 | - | CASSQGNLRGAGELFF | TGCGCCAGCAGCCAGGGTAATTTACGAGGGGCCGGGGAGCTGTTTTTT
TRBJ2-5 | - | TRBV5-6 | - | CASSWRGSETQYF | TGTGCCAGCAGCTGGAGGGGGAGTGAGACCCAGTACTTC
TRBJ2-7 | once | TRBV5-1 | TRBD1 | CASSKDRVLHEQYF | TGCGCCAGCAGCAAGGACAGGGTGCTGCACGAGCAGTACTTC
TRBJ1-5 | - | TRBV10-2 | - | CASTLSAPGQPQHF | TGCGCCAGCACTTTATCCGCGCCGGGTCAGCCCCAGCATTTT
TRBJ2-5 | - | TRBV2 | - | CASSEIETQYF | TGTGCCAGCAGTGAGATAGAGACCCAGTACTTC
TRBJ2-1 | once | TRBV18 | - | CASSPQTTLAYNEQFF | TGTGCCAGCTCACCACAAACTACTCTCGCCTACAATGAGCAGTTCTTC
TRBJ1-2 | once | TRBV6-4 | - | CASSDSAGYGYTF | TGTGCCAGCAGTGACTCGGCAGGGTATGGCTACACCTTC
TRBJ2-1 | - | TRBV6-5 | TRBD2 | CASSYSVAGGQNEQFF | TGTGCCAGCAGTTACTCAGTAGCGGGGGGGCAGAATGAGCAGTTCTTC
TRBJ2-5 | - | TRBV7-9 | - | CATRRADQETQYF | TGTGCCACGCGTAGGGCAGACCAAGAGACCCAGTACTTC
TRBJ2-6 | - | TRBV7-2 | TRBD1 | CASRTGLMAGANVLTF | TGTGCCAGCAGGACAGGGTTGATGGCTGGGGCCAACGTCCTGACTTTC
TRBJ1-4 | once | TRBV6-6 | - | CASSSRDGGEKLFF | TGTGCCAGCAGTTCGAGAGACGGAGGAGAAAAACTGTTTTTT
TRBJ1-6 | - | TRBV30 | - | CAWSDSFNSPLHF | TGTGCCTGGAGTGACAGTTTTAATTCACCCCTCCACTTT
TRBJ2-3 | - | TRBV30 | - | CAWSVPGAWEEGTDTQYF | TGTGCCTGGAGTGTACCCGGGGCTTGGGAGGAAGGCACAGATACGCAGTATTTT
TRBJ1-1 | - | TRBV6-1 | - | CASSDLRKNTEAFF | TGTGCCAGCAGTGACCTGCGGAAGAACACTGAAGCTTTCTTT
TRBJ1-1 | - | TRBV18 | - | CASSQTDRWGEAFF | TGTGCCAGCTCCCAAACTGATCGGTGGGGCGAAGCTTTCTTT
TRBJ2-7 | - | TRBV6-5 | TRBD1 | CASSRGGGQVADQYF | TGTGCCAGCAGCCGAGGGGGTGGACAGGTGGCGGACCAGTACTTC
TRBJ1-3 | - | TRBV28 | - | CASRRDPGSGNTIYF | TGTGCCAGCAGAAGGGACCCAGGCTCTGGAAACACCATATATTTT
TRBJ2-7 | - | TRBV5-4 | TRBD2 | CASSPRTSGAYEQYF | TGTGCCAGCAGCCCCCGGACTAGCGGTGCCTACGAGCAGTACTTC
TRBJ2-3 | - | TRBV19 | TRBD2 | CASSLGTSGGKMDTQYF | TGTGCCAGTAGCCTTGGGACTAGCGGGGGGAAAATGGATACGCAGTATTTT
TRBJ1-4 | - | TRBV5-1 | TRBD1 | CASSERQGARGKLFF | TGCGCCAGCAGCGAAAGACAGGGGGCAAGAGGAAAACTGTTTTTT
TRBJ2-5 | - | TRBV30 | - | CAWRPAVAQETQYF | TGTGCCTGGAGGCCCGCAGTTGCCCAAGAGACCCAGTACTTC
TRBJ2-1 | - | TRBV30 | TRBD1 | CAWSVRTGAYNEQFF | TGTGCCTGGAGTGTAAGGACAGGGGCCTACAATGAGCAGTTCTTC
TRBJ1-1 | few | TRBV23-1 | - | CASSRSRYEAFF | TGCGCCAGCAGTCGAAGCAGGTACGAAGCTTTCTTT
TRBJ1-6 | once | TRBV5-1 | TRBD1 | CASRVGTGQYNSPLHF | TGCGCCAGCAGAGTTGGGACGGGACAGTATAATTCACCCCTCCACTTT
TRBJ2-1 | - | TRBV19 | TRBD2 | CASRAGVAYNEQFF | TGTGCCAGTAGAGCGGGAGTAGCCTACAATGAGCAGTTCTTC
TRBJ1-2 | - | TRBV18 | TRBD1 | CASSPTQLRTGAPTNYGYTF | TGTGCCAGCTCACCAACTCAGCTCAGGACAGGGGCCCCTACTAACTATGGCTACACCTTC
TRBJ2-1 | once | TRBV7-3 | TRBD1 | CASSLKGRGNEQFF | TGTGCCAGCAGCTTAAAGGGCAGGGGGAATGAGCAGTTCTTC
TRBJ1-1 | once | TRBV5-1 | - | CASSAIYRSEAFF | TGCGCCAGCAGCGCAATCTATCGATCTGAAGCTTTCTTT